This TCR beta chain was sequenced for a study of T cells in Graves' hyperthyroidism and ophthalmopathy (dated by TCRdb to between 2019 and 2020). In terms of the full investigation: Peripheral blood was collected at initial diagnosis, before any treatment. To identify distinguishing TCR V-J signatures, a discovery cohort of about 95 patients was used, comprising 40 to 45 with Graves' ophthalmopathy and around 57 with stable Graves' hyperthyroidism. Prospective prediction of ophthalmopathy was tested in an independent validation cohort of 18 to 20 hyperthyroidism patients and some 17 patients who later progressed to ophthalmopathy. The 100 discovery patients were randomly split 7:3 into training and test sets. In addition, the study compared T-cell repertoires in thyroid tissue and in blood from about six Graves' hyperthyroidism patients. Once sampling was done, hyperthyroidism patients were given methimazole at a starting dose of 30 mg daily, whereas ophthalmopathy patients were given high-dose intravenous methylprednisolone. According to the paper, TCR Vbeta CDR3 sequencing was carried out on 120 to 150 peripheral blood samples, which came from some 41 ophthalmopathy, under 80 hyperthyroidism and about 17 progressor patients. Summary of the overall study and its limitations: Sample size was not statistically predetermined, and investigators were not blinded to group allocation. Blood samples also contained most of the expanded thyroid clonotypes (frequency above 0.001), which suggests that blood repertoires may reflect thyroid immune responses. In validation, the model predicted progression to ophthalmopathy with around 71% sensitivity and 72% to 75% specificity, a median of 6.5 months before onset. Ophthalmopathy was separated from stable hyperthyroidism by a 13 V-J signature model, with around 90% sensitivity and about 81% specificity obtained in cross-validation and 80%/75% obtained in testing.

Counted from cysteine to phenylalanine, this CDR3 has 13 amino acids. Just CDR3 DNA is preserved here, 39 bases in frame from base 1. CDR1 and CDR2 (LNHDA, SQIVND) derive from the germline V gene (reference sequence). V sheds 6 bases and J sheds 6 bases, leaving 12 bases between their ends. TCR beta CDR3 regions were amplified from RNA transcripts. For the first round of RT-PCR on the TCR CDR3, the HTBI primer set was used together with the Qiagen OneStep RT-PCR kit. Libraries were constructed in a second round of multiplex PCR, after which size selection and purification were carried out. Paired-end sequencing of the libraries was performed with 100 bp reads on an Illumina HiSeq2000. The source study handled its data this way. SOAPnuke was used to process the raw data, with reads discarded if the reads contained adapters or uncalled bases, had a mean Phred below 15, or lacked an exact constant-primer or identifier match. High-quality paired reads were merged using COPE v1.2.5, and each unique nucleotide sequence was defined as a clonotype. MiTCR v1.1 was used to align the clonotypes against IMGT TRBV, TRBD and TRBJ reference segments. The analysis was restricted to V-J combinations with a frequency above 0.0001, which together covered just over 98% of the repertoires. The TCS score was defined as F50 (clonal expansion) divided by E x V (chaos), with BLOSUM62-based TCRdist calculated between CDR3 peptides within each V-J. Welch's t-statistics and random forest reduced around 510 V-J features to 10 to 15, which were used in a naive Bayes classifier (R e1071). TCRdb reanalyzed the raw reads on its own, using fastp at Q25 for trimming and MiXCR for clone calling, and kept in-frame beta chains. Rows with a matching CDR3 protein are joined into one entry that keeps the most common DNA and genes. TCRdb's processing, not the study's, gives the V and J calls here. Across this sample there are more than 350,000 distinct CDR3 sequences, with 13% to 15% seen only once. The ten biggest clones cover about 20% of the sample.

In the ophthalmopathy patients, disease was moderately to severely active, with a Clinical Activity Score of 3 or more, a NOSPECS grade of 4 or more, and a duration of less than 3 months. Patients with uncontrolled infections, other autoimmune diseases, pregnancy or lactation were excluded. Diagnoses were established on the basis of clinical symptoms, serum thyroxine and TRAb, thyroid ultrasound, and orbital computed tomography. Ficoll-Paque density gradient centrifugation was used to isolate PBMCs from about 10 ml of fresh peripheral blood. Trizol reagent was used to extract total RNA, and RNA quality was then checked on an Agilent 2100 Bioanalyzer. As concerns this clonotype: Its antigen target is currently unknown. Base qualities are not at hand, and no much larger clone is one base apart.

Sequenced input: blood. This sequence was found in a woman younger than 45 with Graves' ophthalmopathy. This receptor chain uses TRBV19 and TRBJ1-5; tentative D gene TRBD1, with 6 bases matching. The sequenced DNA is TGTGCCAGTAGACACAGGGTAGGTCAGCCCCAGCATTTT. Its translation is CASRHRVGQPQHF.